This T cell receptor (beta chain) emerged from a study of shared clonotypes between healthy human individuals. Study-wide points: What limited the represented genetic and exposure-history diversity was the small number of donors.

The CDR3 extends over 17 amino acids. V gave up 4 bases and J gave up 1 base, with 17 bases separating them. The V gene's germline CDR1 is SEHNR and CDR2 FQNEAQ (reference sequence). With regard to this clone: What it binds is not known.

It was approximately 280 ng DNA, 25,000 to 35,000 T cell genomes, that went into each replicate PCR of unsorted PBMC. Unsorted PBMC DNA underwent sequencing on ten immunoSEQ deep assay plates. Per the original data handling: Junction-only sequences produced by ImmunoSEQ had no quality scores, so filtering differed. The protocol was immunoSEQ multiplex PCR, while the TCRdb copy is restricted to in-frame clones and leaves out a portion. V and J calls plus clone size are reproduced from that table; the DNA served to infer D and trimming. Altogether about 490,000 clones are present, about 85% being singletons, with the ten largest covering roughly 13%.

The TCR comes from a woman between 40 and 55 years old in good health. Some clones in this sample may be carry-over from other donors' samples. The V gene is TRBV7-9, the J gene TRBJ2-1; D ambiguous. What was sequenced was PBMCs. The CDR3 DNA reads TGTGCCAGCAGCTCCTATCCTAGGAGCAATTCCTACAATGAGCAGTTCTTC. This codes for CASSSYPRSNSYNEQFF.